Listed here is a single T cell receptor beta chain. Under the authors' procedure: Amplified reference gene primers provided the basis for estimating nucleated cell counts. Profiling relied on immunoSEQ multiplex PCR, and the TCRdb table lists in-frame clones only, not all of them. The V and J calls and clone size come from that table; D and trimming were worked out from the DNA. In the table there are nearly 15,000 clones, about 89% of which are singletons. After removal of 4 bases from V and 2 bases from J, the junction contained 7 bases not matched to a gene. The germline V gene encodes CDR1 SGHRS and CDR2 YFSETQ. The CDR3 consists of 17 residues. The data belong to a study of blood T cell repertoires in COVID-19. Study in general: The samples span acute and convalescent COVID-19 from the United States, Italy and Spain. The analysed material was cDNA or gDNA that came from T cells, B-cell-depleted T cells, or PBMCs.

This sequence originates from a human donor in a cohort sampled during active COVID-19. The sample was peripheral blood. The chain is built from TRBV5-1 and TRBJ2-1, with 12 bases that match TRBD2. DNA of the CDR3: TGCGCCAGCAGCATCACCCCTAGCGGGGGGGCCTACAATGAGCAGTTCTTC. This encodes CASSITPSGGAYNEQFF.